The 9 T cell receptor beta chains given below trace back to one sample, sequenced in a study of B cell selection in AIRE deficiency. Conventional CD4 T cells were sorted as CD4+CD127+ cells. TCRdb keeps only in-frame clones here, not all; method: immunoSEQ multiplex PCR. The sample holds roughly 23,000 clones, roughly 97% seen once. Sequenced: conventional CD4+ T cells sorted from PBMCs. These receptors were taken from a human donor with AIRE deficiency.

This chain connects TRBV2 to TRBJ2-7, with TRBD2 identical over 11 bases. The CDR3 is 14 residues long. V trimming: 8 bases; J trimming: 6 bases; junction bases outside the gene matches: 9. Germline V gene sequence: CDR1 SNHLY, CDR2 FYNNEI. The CDR3 DNA reads TGTGCCAGCCGAATAGCGGGAGGGCCTCCCGAGCAGTACTTC. This codes for CASRIAGGPPEQYF.

V usage is TRBV7-9 and J usage is TRBJ2-1, with a tentative D call TRBD2 (6 bases). The CDR3 has 16 amino acids. Germline values: CDR1 SEHNR, CDR2 FQNEAQ (reference sequence). V was cut by 5 bases and J by 5 bases, with 19 bases left in between. The CDR3 is CASSPPRSSENNEQFF. CDR3 nucleotides: TGTGCCAGCAGCCCACCCCGGTCTAGCGAAAACAATGAGCAGTTCTTC.

V gene TRBV27 combines with J gene TRBJ1-1; no definite D call. Germline V lookup: CDR1 MNHEY, CDR2 SMNVEV (reference sequence). Trimming cost V 6 bases and J 1 base, with 12 bases left between them. This CDR3 spans 14 amino acids. CDR3 residues: CASSPGEGNTEAFF. The CDR3 DNA reads TGTGCCAGCAGCCCCGGCGAGGGGAACACTGAAGCTTTCTTT.

The V gene is TRBV28, the J gene TRBJ2-7, with 8 positions matching TRBD1. The CDR3 consists of 14 residues. V lost 4 bases to trimming and J lost 3 bases; unmatched junction nucleotides: 5. Germline CDR1 is MDHEN and CDR2 is SYDVKM. The CDR3 DNA is TGTGCCAGCAGTTATCGGGACAGGTTCTACGAGCAGTACTTC. As protein: CASSYRDRFYEQYF. The variable domain in full, completed from reference TRBV28 and TRBJ2-7, reads DVKVTQSSRYLVKRTGEKVFLECVQDMDHENMFWYRQDPGLGLRLIYFSYDVKMKEKGDIPEGYSVSREKKERFSLILESASTNQTSMYLCASSYRDRFYEQYFGPGTRLTVT.

CDR3 amino acids: CASSPGQRGGDEQFF. In nucleotides, the CDR3 is TGCGCCAGCAGCCCAGGACAGAGGGGCGGGGATGAGCAGTTCTTC. The chain links TRBV10-1 to TRBJ2-1, with D possibly called TRBD1 or TRBD2 (6 bases each). CDR1 is WNHNN, CDR2 SYGVQD, per germline (reference sequence). This CDR3 region has 15 residues. Trimming took 6 bases from V and 8 from J, leaving 20 bases between them.

V and J are TRBV7-3 and TRBJ2-2, with D possibly TRBD2 on 5 matching bases. The CDR3 length is 15 residues. Trimming left V 5 bases short and J 4 bases short, with 14 bases between. Per germline, CDR1 SGHTA and CDR2 FQGTGA. The CDR3 nucleotides read TGTGCCAGCAGCCAAGCGGTTGGGTTCACCGGGGAGCTGTTTTTT. This gives the protein CASSQAVGFTGELFF.

This clone was seen more than once but under ten times. V and J are TRBV2 and TRBJ1-4; 9 positions agree with TRBD1. Germline loops: CDR1 SNHLY, CDR2 FYNNEI. The CDR3 totals 15 residues. The trim removed 1 base at V and 7 bases at J, leaving 4 bases unmatched. The CDR3 sequence is CASSEVGTGSEKLFF. CDR3 in DNA: TGTGCCAGCAGTGAAGTGGGGACAGGGTCTGAAAAACTGTTTTTT.

V is TRBV30 and J is TRBJ2-1; 10 bases match TRBD2. V dropped 2 bases and J dropped 3; count of bases not matched to a gene: 4. Germline V lookup: CDR1 GTSNPN, CDR2 SVGIG (reference sequence). This CDR3 comprises 15 residues. The CDR3 region has the DNA TGTGCCTGGAGTCCAACTAGCGGGATCTACAATGAGCAGTTCTTC. Amino acid sequence: CAWSPTSGIYNEQFF.

This chain links TRBV7-6 with TRBJ1-1, with D tentatively TRBD1 (6 bases). Trimming took off 5 bases at V and 5 bases at J, with 12 bases between the two ends. Germline lookup yields CDR1 SGHVS and CDR2 FNYEAQ. CDR3 size: 13 residues. CDR3 sequence reads: CASSPLTGTEAFF. The CDR3 nucleotides read TGTGCCAGCAGCCCTCTTACAGGGACTGAAGCTTTCTTT. Filled out from reference TRBV7-6 and TRBJ1-1, the complete variable domain reads GAGVSQSPRYKVTKRGQDVALRCDPISGHVSLYWYRQALGQGPEFLTYFNYEAQQDKSGLPNDRFSAERPEGSISTLTIQRTEQRDSAMYRCASSPLTGTEAFFGQGTRLTVV.